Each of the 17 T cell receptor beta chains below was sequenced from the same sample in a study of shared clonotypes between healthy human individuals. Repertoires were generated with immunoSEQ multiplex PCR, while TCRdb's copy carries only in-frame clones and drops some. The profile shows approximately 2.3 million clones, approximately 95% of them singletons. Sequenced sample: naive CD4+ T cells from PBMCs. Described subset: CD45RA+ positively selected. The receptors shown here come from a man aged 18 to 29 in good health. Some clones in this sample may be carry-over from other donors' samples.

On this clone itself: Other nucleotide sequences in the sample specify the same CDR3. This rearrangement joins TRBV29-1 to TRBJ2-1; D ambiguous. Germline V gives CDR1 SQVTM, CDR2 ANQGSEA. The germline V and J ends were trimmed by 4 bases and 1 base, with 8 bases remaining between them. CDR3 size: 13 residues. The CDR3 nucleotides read TGCAGCGTTGTACGGCAGTCCTACAATGAGCAGTTCTTC. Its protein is CSVVRQSYNEQFF.

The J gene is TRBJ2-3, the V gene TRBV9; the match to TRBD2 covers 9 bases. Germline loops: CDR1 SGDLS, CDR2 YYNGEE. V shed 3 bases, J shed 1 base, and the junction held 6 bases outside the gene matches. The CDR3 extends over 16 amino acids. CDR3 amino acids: CASSDSRLAGTDTQYF. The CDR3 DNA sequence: TGTGCCAGCAGCGACTCCCGACTAGCGGGCACAGATACGCAGTATTTT.

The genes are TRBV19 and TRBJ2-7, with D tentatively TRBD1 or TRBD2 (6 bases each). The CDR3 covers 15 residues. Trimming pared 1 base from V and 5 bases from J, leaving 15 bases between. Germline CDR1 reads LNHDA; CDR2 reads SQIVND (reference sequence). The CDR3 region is CASSIGGGTLDEQYF. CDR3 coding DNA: TGTGCCAGTAGTATAGGTGGAGGGACACTGGACGAGCAGTACTTC.

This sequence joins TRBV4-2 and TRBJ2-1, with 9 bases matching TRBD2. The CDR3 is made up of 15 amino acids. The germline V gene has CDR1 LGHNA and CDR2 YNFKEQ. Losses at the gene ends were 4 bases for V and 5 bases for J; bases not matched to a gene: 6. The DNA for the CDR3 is TGTGCCAGCAGCCGAAGACTAGCGGAGAACAATGAGCAGTTCTTC. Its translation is CASSRRLAENNEQFF.

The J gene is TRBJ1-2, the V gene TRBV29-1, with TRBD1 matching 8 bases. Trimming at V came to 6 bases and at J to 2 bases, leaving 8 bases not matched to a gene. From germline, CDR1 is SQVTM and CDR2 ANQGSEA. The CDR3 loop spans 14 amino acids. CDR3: CSVGAGTGNYGYTF. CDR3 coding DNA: TGCAGCGTGGGTGCCGGGACAGGAAACTATGGCTACACCTTC.

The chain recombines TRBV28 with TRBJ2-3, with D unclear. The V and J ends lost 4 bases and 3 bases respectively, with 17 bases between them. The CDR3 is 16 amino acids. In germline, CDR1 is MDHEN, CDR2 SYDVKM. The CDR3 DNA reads TGTGCCAGCAGTTCCCACCAGCTAGGAGAGACAGATACGCAGTATTTT. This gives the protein CASSSHQLGETDTQYF.

CDR3 loop: CASSPPGQGLEKLFF. The CDR3 coding sequence is TGTGCCAGCTCACCACCGGGACAGGGTCTTGAAAAACTGTTTTTT. This chain links TRBV18 with TRBJ1-4, with 9 bases lining up with TRBD1. V shed 0 bases, J shed 7 bases, and the junction held 3 bases outside the gene matches. CDR3 size: 15 residues. Germline CDR1 reads KGHSH; CDR2 reads LQKENI.

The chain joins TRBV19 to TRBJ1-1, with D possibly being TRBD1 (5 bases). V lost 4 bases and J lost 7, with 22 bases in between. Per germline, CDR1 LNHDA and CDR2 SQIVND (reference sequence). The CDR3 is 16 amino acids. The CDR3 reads CASSTPTKRQRSEAFF. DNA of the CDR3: TGTGCCAGTAGTACCCCCACCAAGAGACAGCGGAGTGAAGCTTTCTTT.

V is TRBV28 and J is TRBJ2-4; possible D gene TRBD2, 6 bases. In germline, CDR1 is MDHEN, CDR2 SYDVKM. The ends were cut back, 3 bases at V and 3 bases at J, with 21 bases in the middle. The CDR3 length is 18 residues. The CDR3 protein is CASSFGIGSGEGKNIQYF. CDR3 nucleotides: TGTGCCAGCAGTTTTGGGATCGGTTCGGGGGAAGGCAAAAACATTCAGTACTTC. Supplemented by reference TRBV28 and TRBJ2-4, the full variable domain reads DVKVTQSSRYLVKRTGEKVFLECVQDMDHENMFWYRQDPGLGLRLIYFSYDVKMKEKGDIPEGYSVSREKKERFSLILESASTNQTSMYLCASSFGIGSGEGKNIQYFGAGTRLSVL.

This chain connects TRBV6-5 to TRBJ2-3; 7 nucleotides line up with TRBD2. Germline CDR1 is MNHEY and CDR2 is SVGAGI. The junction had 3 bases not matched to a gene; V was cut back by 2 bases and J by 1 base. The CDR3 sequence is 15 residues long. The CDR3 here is CASSYGGSGTDTQYF. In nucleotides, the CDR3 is TGTGCCAGCAGTTACGGCGGGAGTGGCACAGATACGCAGTATTTT.

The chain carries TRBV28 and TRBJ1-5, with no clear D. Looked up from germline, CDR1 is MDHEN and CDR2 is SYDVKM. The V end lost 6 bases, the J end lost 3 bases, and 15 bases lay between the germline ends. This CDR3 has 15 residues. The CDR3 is CASSAPPGYNQPQHF. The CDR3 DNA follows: TGTGCCAGCAGCGCCCCCCCGGGGTACAATCAGCCCCAGCATTTT.

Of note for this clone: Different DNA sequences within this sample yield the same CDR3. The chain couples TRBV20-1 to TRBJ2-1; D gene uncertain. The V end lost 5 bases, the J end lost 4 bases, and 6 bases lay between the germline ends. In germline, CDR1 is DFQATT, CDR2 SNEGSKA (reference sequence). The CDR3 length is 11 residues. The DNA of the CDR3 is TGCAGTGCTCCAACATACAATGAGCAGTTCTTC. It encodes CSAPTYNEQFF.

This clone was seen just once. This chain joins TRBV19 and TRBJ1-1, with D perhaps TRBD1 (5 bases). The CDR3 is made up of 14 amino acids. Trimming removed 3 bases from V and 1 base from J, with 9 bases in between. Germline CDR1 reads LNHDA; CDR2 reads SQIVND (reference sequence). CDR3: CASSISDRNTEAFF. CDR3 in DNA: TGTGCCAGTAGTATTTCTGACAGGAACACTGAAGCTTTCTTT.

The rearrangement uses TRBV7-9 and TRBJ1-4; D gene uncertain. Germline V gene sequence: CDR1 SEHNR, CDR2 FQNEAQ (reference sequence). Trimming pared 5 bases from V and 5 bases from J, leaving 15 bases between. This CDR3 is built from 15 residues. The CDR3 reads CASSPGGRINEKLFF. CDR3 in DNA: TGTGCCAGCAGCCCGGGTGGGCGGATAAATGAAAAACTGTTTTTT. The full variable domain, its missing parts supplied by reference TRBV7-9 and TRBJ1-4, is DTGVSQNPRHKITKRGQNVTFRCDPISEHNRLYWYRQTLGQGPEFLTYFQNEAQLEKSRLLSDRFSAERPKGSFSTLEIQRTEQGDSAMYLCASSPGGRINEKLFFGSGTQLSVL.

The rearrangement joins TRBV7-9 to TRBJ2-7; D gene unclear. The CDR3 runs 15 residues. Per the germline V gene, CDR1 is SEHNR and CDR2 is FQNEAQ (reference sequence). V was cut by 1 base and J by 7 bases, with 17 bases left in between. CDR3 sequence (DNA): TGTGCCAGCAGCTTAGAGGGCGGTCTCTCCGGGGAGCAGTACTTC. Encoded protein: CASSLEGGLSGEQYF.

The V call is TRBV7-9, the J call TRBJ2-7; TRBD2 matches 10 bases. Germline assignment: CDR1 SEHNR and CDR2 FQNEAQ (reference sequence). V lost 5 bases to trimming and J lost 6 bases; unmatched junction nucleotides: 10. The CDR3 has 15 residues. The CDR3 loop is CASSQLAGRIGEQYF. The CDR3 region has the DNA TGTGCCAGCAGCCAACTAGCGGGACGTATCGGCGAGCAGTACTTC.

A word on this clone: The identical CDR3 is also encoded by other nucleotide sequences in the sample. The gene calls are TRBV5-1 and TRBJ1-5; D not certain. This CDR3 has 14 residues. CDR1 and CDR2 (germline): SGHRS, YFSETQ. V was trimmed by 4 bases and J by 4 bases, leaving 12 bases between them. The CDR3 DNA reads TGCGCCAGCAGCCTCGGGCAGGAGAATCAGCCCCAGCATTTT. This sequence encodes CASSLGQENQPQHF.